The 3 T cell receptor beta chains reported below all come from one sample, sequenced in a study of blood T cell repertoires in COVID-19. TCRdb's copy holds only in-frame clones and misses some; the assay was immunoSEQ multiplex PCR. The top ten hold approximately 9.9% of the sample, which has about 140,000 clones, 80% to 90% seen once. The material sequenced was peripheral blood. The source is a woman aged 80 or over with acute or convalescent COVID-19.

This chain links TRBV12-3 or TRBV12-4 with TRBJ1-1; 7 positions agree with TRBD1. The CDR3 length is 13 residues. Trimming took 7 bases from V and 4 from J; bases not matched to a gene: 6. DNA of the CDR3: TGTGCCAGCACCTTGTCAGGGGGCACTGAAGCTTTCTTT. Its protein product is CASTLSGGTEAFF.

V is TRBV6-5 and J is TRBJ1-1; D call uncertain. Germline V lookup: CDR1 MNHEY, CDR2 SVGAGI. The CDR3 sequence is 15 residues long. With 8 bases removed from V and 5 bases from J, the gap between germline ends came to 21 bases. For the CDR3, the DNA is TGTGCCAGCGGAGTTTCATTACGGCGGGATACTGAAGCTTTCTTT. Its translation is CASGVSLRRDTEAFF.

This chain uses TRBV6-6 with TRBJ1-3; 10 bases agree with TRBD1. The CDR3 has 16 residues. Losses at the gene ends were 5 bases for V and 2 bases for J; bases not matched to a gene: 6. Germline CDR1 MNHNY, CDR2 SVGAGI (reference sequence). Written as DNA, the CDR3 is TGTGCCAGCAGTGGTAGACAGGGGGCAGCTGGAAACACCATATATTTT. Amino acid sequence: CASSGRQGAAGNTIYF.